This T cell receptor (beta chain) was profiled in a study of T cells in Graves' hyperthyroidism and ophthalmopathy (dated by TCRdb to about 2019). Context from the whole study: TCR V-J signatures able to tell the groups apart were searched for in a discovery cohort of 90 to 100 patients, of whom about 40 had Graves' ophthalmopathy and about 60 had stable Graves' hyperthyroidism. The paper reports TCR Vbeta CDR3 sequencing of fewer than 150 peripheral blood samples: approximately 41 ophthalmopathy, roughly 80 hyperthyroidism and around 17 progressor patients. The approximately 95 discovery patients were divided at random into training and test sets in a 7:3 ratio. After sampling, hyperthyroidism patients received methimazole starting at 30 mg daily, and ophthalmopathy patients received high-dose intravenous methylprednisolone. Prospective prediction of ophthalmopathy was tested in an independent validation cohort consisting of fewer than 20 hyperthyroidism patients and 17 patients who later progressed to ophthalmopathy. In roughly six Graves' hyperthyroidism patients, the study also compared T-cell repertoires from thyroid tissue with T-cell repertoires from blood. Overall results and qualifications from the work: No statistical method was used to set the sample size in advance, and investigators knew the group allocation. During validation, the model predicted progression to ophthalmopathy a median of roughly six months ahead of onset, with approximately 70% sensitivity and less than 85% specificity. A model built on a 13 V-J signature distinguished ophthalmopathy from stable hyperthyroidism, reaching about 88% sensitivity and under 84% specificity in cross-validation and 80%/75% in testing. Most expanded thyroid clonotypes (frequency above 0.001) were also found in blood, which suggests that blood repertoires may mirror thyroid immune responses.

Many counts were recorded for this clonotype. Its antigen remains undetermined. Per-base quality was not reported, and no clone a single base away is much larger than it. Stable Graves' hyperthyroidism was defined as the absence of progression to ophthalmopathy over 18 months of follow-up. The hyperthyroidism patients were between 18 and 65 years old and newly diagnosed, with a disease duration of less than 2 months. Any patient with an uncontrolled infection, another autoimmune disease, pregnancy or lactation was excluded. Diagnoses were established on the basis of clinical symptoms, serum thyroxine and TRAb, thyroid ultrasound, and orbital computed tomography. Total RNA was extracted using Trizol reagent, and RNA quality was assessed on an Agilent 2100 Bioanalyzer. The germline V end is reduced by 6 bases and the J end by 3 bases; junction bases left unmatched: 7. CDR1 and CDR2 (LNHDA, SQIVND) derive from the germline V gene (reference sequence). The CDR3 holds 15 amino acids from the cysteine to the phenylalanine. Of the read, only the CDR3 DNA is kept; its 45 bases are in frame from base 1.

The TCR beta CDR3 regions were amplified from RNA transcripts. A first-round RT-PCR of the TCR CDR3 used the HTBI primer set with the Qiagen OneStep RT-PCR kit. Libraries were constructed in a second round of multiplex PCR, after which size selection and purification were performed. Paired-end sequencing of the libraries was performed with 100 bp reads on an Illumina HiSeq2000. The source study handled its data this way. SOAPnuke was used to process the raw data, with reads discarded if the reads contained adapters or uncalled bases, had a mean Phred below 15, or lacked an exact constant-primer or identifier match. COPE v1.2.5 was used to merge the high-quality paired reads, and each unique nucleotide sequence was defined as a clonotype. MiTCR v1.1 was used to align the clonotypes against IMGT TRBV, TRBD and TRBJ reference segments. The analysis included only V-J combinations with a frequency above 0.0001, which together covered around 99% of the repertoires. The TCS score was defined as F50 (clonal expansion) divided by E x V (chaos), with BLOSUM62-based TCRdist calculated between CDR3 peptides within each V-J. Welch's t-statistics and random forest reduced just over 500 V-J features to 13, which were used in a naive Bayes classifier (R e1071). The similarity between thyroid and blood repertoires was quantified using the Morisita-Horn index. The public reads were run again by TCRdb, first through fastp at Q25 and then through MiXCR, and only productive beta chains were kept. CDR3 protein duplicates are merged, each entry listing the most common genes and DNA. It is TCRdb's table, rather than the study itself, that gives the V and J calls and clone size. A total of a few hundred thousand distinct CDR3 sequences appear in this sample, more than 45% of them only once. The ten largest make up more than 7% of the sample.

The specimen was peripheral blood or thyroid tissue (not recorded which). The chain uses TRBV19 and TRBJ1-4; TRBD1 lines up with 7 middle nucleotides. The clonotype was recovered from a woman between 18 and 29 years old with Graves' hyperthyroidism. The CDR3 protein is CASRPTGAANEKLFF. Read as DNA, the sequence is TGTGCCAGTAGACCCACAGGGGCAGCTAATGAAAAACTGTTTTTT. When the CDR3 is completed using the reference TRBV19 and TRBJ1-4 genes on either side, the full variable domain is DGGITQSPKYLFRKEGQNVTLSCEQNLNHDAMYWYRQDPGQGLRLIYYSQIVNDFQKGDIAEGYSVSREKKESFPLTVTSAQKNPTAFYLCASRPTGAANEKLFFGSGTQLSVL.